This entry features one T cell receptor (beta chain) sequence. The antigen remains undetermined. Assay used: immunoSEQ multiplex PCR; TCRdb lists only in-frame clones, some missing. The data show around 70,000 clones, around 86% seen once. The data belong to a study of a mutant IDH1 vaccine in newly diagnosed glioma. About the study: Following radiotherapy alone, or alongside temozolomide cycles, vaccination was started after an interval of 4-6 weeks. Prior therapy was radiotherapy, temozolomide, or both; most received both.

V was pared by 2 bases and J by 8 bases, with 10 bases of the junction left unmatched. CDR3 length equals 16 residues. This sample's time point: week 35, safety follow-up. It was 300 ug of mutant IDH1 20-mer peptide that made up each vaccine dose, given with topical imiquimod. New WHO grade 3 or 4 IDH1-mutant, ATRX-lost astrocytomas were present in all donors. The source material was PBMCs, sampled from a glioma patient whose treatment included an IDH1 peptide vaccine. The receptor was isolated from a man aged 25-40 years with glioma. This chain connects TRBV23-1 to TRBJ1-4; TRBD1 agrees at 8 bases. TRBV23-1 is an open reading frame, and its role is uncertain. CDR3 residues: CASSQRIQGVAEKLFF. The CDR3 region has the DNA TGCGCCAGCAGTCAACGAATACAGGGGGTAGCGGAAAAACTGTTTTTT.